The TCR beta chain described here comes from a study of T cell responses to AZD1222 COVID-19 vaccine. Study observations and caveats: White British people made up most donors, females outnumbered males, and clonal diversity was possibly underestimated. The breadth and depth of Spike-specific TCRs increased once two AZD1222 doses had been given. No repertoire was sampled before or during the peak T cell response, only after it. Baseline antibody screening turned up just a handful of seropositive AZD1222 recipients.

A word on this clone: Its specificity is unknown.

Assay used: immunoSEQ multiplex PCR; TCRdb lists only in-frame clones, some missing. The table records around 84,000 clones, nearly 90% of them present only once. The germline V gene has CDR1 SGHRS and CDR2 YFSETQ. The V end was cut by 0 bases, the J end by 7 bases, with 23 bases between. CDR3 length: 18 amino acids. The rearrangement links TRBV5-1 to TRBJ2-1, with D possibly called TRBD1 or TRBD2 (5 bases each). The TCR was taken from an adult in good health. This specimen was peripheral blood, taken on day 0 of AZD1222 vaccination. CDR3 in amino acids: CASSLVGPGPNPANEQFF. CDR3 sequence (DNA): TGCGCCAGCAGCTTGGTAGGCCCGGGACCCAACCCGGCGAATGAGCAGTTCTTC. Full variable domain (missing parts from reference TRBV5-1 and TRBJ2-1): KAGVTQTPRYLIKTRGQQVTLSCSPISGHRSVSWYQQTPGQGLQFLFEYFSETQRNKGNFPGRFSGRQFSNSRSEMNVSTLELGDSALYLCASSLVGPGPNPANEQFFGPGTRLTVL.